A selection of T cell receptor beta chains follows, all from one sample in a study of glioma-infiltrating T cells after dendritic cell vaccination. Sequencing used immunoSEQ multiplex PCR; TCRdb keeps in-frame clones, though not all of them. The sample lists more than 75,000 clones, around 83% occurring once. The specimen was blood, collected after dendritic cell vaccination. The receptors come from a human donor with glioblastoma. CDR3s include the opening cysteine and the closing phenylalanine or tryptophan. D genes are given only for firm matches. The size field is filled for only some rows; it gives once, few, many or a size class.

>15|TRBJ1-1|TRBD1|TRBV6-5|once
TGTGCCAGCAGCCCGGGACAGGGGAGGGACACTGAAGCTTTCTTT
CASSPGQGRDTEAFF
>15|TRBJ2-7|NA|TRBV4-1|NA
TGCGCCAGCAGCCAAGGAGGACTGGGGACCTACGAGCAGTACTTC
CASSQGGLGTYEQYF
>13|TRBJ2-5|TRBD1|TRBV10-3|few
TGTGCCGGGTCCCAGGGGGCGGGAGAGACCCAGTACTTC
CAGSQGAGETQYF
>14|TRBJ1-5|NA|TRBV5-5|NA
TGTGCCAGCAGCCGGGAGGGGCGGGCTCAGCCCCAGCATTTT
CASSREGRAQPQHF
>14|TRBJ2-7|NA|TRBV5-1|NA
TGCGCCAGCAGCACGGGAGAACTCCCCTACGAGCAGTACTTC
CASSTGELPYEQYF
>13|TRBJ2-5|NA|TRBV5-1|NA
TGCGCCAGCGCCCCGGGAGACCAAGAGACCCAGTACTTC
CASAPGDQETQYF
>17|TRBJ2-1|TRBD2|TRBV7-8|NA
TGTGCCAGCAACTTAAGGCGGCCGGGACTAAGAAACAATGAGCAGTTCTTC
CASNLRRPGLRNNEQFF
>14|TRBJ1-1|NA|TRBV18|NA
TGTGCCAGCTCACAGCAGGGAGGGAACACTGAAGCTTTCTTT
CASSQQGGNTEAFF
>12|TRBJ2-1|NA|TRBV2|NA
TGTGCCAGCAGTGTTCAGGGTCATGAGCAGTTCTTC
CASSVQGHEQFF
>12|TRBJ2-1|NA|TRBV30|NA
TGTGCCTGCCATCCGGGGTTCCGTGAGCAGTTCTTC
CACHPGFREQFF
>15|TRBJ2-1|NA|TRBV6-5|NA
TGTGCCAGCAGTCAAGGTCCAGCGGCATACAATGAGCAGTTCTTC
CASSQGPAAYNEQFF
>15|TRBJ1-1|NA|TRBV16|once
TGTGCCAGCAGCCAATCCCCAGTGGGGGGGACTGAAGCTTTCTTT
CASSQSPVGGTEAFF
>15|TRBJ1-2|TRBD1|TRBV6-1|NA
TGTGCCAGCAGTGACCTCGGGACAGCCATCTATGGCTACACCTTC
CASSDLGTAIYGYTF
>14|TRBJ1-4|TRBD1|TRBV4-1|NA
TGCGCCAGCAGCCCGGACAGGTTGAACGAAAAACTGTTTTTT
CASSPDRLNEKLFF
>14|TRBJ1-6|NA|TRBV5-6|NA
TGTGCCAGCAGCGGCGACACGGGGGATTCACCCCTCCACTTT
CASSGDTGDSPLHF
>13|TRBJ2-5|TRBD1|TRBV5-1|NA
TGCGCCAGCAGCTGGGACAGGGGTGAGACCCAGTACTTC
CASSWDRGETQYF
>16|TRBJ2-1|NA|TRBV11-3|NA
TGTGCCAGCAGCTTAGGTTACAGGGAAGATATTCATGAGCAGTTCTTC
CASSLGYREDIHEQFF
>15|TRBJ1-4|NA|TRBV19|few
TGTGCCAGTAGTCCTCAGGGTACGGCTAATGAAAAACTGTTTTTT
CASSPQGTANEKLFF
>15|TRBJ1-1|NA|TRBV5-1|NA
TGCGCCAGCAGCTTGGCCGGGTTTCCGGGCACTGAAGCTTTCTTT
CASSLAGFPGTEAFF
>15|TRBJ1-4|TRBD1|TRBV5-4|NA
TGTGCCAGCAGCCCCACCGGACAGGTTAATGAAAAACTGTTTTTT
CASSPTGQVNEKLFF
>14|TRBJ1-1|NA|TRBV15|NA
TGTGCCACCAGCAGAGAGGCAGGGCGCACTGAAGCTTTCTTT
CATSREAGRTEAFF
>14|TRBJ1-2|NA|TRBV6-5|NA
TGTGCCAGCAGACCCCGGGGGGTTCGCTATGGCTACACCTTC
CASRPRGVRYGYTF
>16|TRBJ2-2|NA|TRBV7-9|few
TGTGCCAGCAGCTTCGCCACTAGGGATTACACCGGGGAGCTGTTTTTT
CASSFATRDYTGELFF
>15|TRBJ1-1|TRBD1|TRBV29-1|NA
TGCAGCGTTGAAGGTAAAACAGGGGGCAACACTGAAGCTTTCTTT
CSVEGKTGGNTEAFF
>14|TRBJ1-2|NA|TRBV5-6|NA
TGTGCCAGCAGCTTGGACGGCAGGGTATATGGCTACACCTTC
CASSLDGRVYGYTF
>15|TRBJ2-2|NA|TRBV5-6|NA
TGTGCCAGCAGCTCCGGGGGGCCGAACACCGGGGAGCTGTTTTTT
CASSSGGPNTGELFF
>14|TRBJ1-2|TRBD1|TRBV7-2|NA
TGTGCCAGCAGCTTAGCCGGGACAGGGGTGGGCTACACCTTC
CASSLAGTGVGYTF
>16|TRBJ1-4|TRBD1|TRBV4-2|NA
TGTGCCAGCAGCCAAGGGACAGGGCAAACTAATGAAAAACTGTTTTTT
CASSQGTGQTNEKLFF
>13|TRBJ2-7|TRBD1|TRBV28|NA
TGTGCCAGCAGTTCCCCAGGACAGGGCGAGCAGTACTTC
CASSSPGQGEQYF
>12|TRBJ1-1|NA|TRBV28|once
TGTGCCAGCAGTATACCGGGAAGTGAAGCTTTCTTT
CASSIPGSEAFF
>16|TRBJ2-2|TRBD1|TRBV6-4|NA
TGTGCCAGCAGTGACAAGGGACAGGGCAACACCGGGGAGCTGTTTTTT
CASSDKGQGNTGELFF
>15|TRBJ1-2|TRBD1|TRBV6-5|NA
TGTGCCAGCAGTTACTTACCCACAGGGGAGTATGGCTACACCTTC
CASSYLPTGEYGYTF
>12|TRBJ1-2|TRBD1|TRBV29-1|NA
TGCAGCGCATGGGACAGTTTCTCTGGCTACACCTTC
CSAWDSFSGYTF
>15|TRBJ2-5|NA|TRBV25-1|NA
TGTGCCAGCAGTGAATATGGGCGCAACCAAGAGACCCAGTACTTC
CASSEYGRNQETQYF
>14|TRBJ2-5|TRBD2|TRBV7-7|few
TGTGCCAGCAGCCCTGCGGGAGGGGGAGAGACCCAGTACTTC
CASSPAGGGETQYF
>15|TRBJ1-4|TRBD1|TRBV6-6|NA
TGTGCCACAGCACGAAGCGGACAGGGGGGTGAAAAACTGTTTTTT
CATARSGQGGEKLFF
>16|TRBJ1-2|NA|TRBV18|NA
TGTGCCAGCTCACCGGATTTATTAGGGGGAGACTATGGCTACACCTTC
CASSPDLLGGDYGYTF
>16|TRBJ1-1|NA|TRBV11-2|NA
TGTGCCAGCAGCCCGGCGTCGGACAGAGGGAACACTGAAGCTTTCTTT
CASSPASDRGNTEAFF
>14|TRBJ1-4|TRBD1|TRBV6-4|NA
TGTGCCAGCAGCACAGGGGGGTCCGATGAAAAACTGTTTTTT
CASSTGGSDEKLFF
>14|TRBJ2-7|NA|TRBV6-1|NA
TGTGCCAGCAGTGGTCTTGAGGGTTCCTACGAGCAGTACTTC
CASSGLEGSYEQYF
>14|TRBJ2-7|TRBD1|TRBV6-1|NA
TGTGCCAGCAGACCAACAGGGGGCAAGTACGAGCAGTACTTC
CASRPTGGKYEQYF
>12|TRBJ2-7|NA|TRBV5-1|few
TGCGCCAGCAGCTTGGCTGGGCACGAGCAGTACTTC
CASSLAGHEQYF
>13|TRBJ1-2|TRBD1|TRBV7-2|many
TGTGCCAGCAGCATAGACAGGGGATATGGCTACACCTTC
CASSIDRGYGYTF
>13|TRBJ2-1|NA|TRBV19|NA
TGTGCCAGTAGTAGTAACCCAGGCAATGAGCAGTTCTTC
CASSSNPGNEQFF
>14|TRBJ1-1|NA|TRBV6-6|NA
TGTGCCAGCAGCCCCGGGGGGATGAACACTGAAGCTTTCTTT
CASSPGGMNTEAFF
>16|TRBJ1-2|NA|TRBV9|NA
TGTGCCAGCAGCCCCCCCGGGTCATCAGCTAACTATGGCTACACCTTC
CASSPPGSSANYGYTF
>14|TRBJ1-5|TRBD1|TRBV5-6|NA
TGTGCCAGCAGCTTGTTAGGGGGCACTCAGCCCCAGCATTTT
CASSLLGGTQPQHF
>19|TRBJ1-5|TRBD1|TRBV6-1|NA
TGTGCCAGCAGTGAAGCGCCCGGTCCGGGACAGGGACGTCATCAGCCCCAGCATTTT
CASSEAPGPGQGRHQPQHF
>15|TRBJ2-3|TRBD1|TRBV6-1|NA
TGTGCCAGCAGCCCCTTGGACAGGGGCACAGATACGCAGTATTTT
CASSPLDRGTDTQYF
>13|TRBJ1-1|NA|TRBV5-1|NA
TGCGCCAGCTCCCCCCAATTGAACACTGAAGCTTTCTTT
CASSPQLNTEAFF
>14|TRBJ2-7|TRBD1|TRBV11-3|NA
TGTGCCAGCAGCTCAGGACAGGGTAACTACGAGCAGTACTTC
CASSSGQGNYEQYF
>15|TRBJ1-1|TRBD1|TRBV5-6|NA
TGTGCCAGCAGCTTGGGAGAAGGCAGGGGGCCCGGAGCTTTCTTT
CASSLGEGRGPGAFF
>17|TRBJ2-3|TRBD2|TRBV7-6|NA
TGTGCCAGCAGCCGTACGACTAGCGGGGGCTATACCGGTACGCAGTATTTT
CASSRTTSGGYTGTQYF
>13|TRBJ1-2|TRBD1|TRBV4-1|NA
TGCGCCAGCAGCCAAGTCCGGGACAGTGGCTACACCTTC
CASSQVRDSGYTF